This T cell receptor (beta chain) appears in the sequencing data of a study of cytomegalovirus exposure and HLA in healthy donors. Study-wide results and limits: According to an earlier analysis, most TCR beta V segments yielded productive rearrangements about 90% or about 30% of the time. The authors reported that TCR beta sequences could predict HLA-A and HLA-B alleles. These predictions were accurate for most subjects in the first cohort. The Asian-associated ancestry cluster reportedly had fewer N-insertions than the approximately 650-donor mean in a later analysis.

With 60 Vbeta and 13 Jbeta primers, the PCR was carried out. Method: immunoSEQ multiplex PCR; TCRdb's copy keeps in-frame clones and lacks some. The sample carries around 19,000 clones, around 80% recorded once. This clone was seen just once. The antigen is not known. Trimming removed 3 bases from V and 0 bases from J; junction bases left unmatched: 11. Per germline, CDR1 LNHDA and CDR2 SQIVND (reference sequence). This CDR3 spans 18 amino acids. The sequencing sample was made of PBMCs. This receptor was taken from a human donor in good health. The V gene is TRBV19, the J gene TRBJ1-5; TRBD1 matches at 7 bases. The CDR3 protein is CASSMRDSIKYSNQPQHF. DNA of the CDR3: TGTGCCAGTAGTATGAGGGACAGCATAAAATATAGCAATCAGCCCCAGCATTTT.